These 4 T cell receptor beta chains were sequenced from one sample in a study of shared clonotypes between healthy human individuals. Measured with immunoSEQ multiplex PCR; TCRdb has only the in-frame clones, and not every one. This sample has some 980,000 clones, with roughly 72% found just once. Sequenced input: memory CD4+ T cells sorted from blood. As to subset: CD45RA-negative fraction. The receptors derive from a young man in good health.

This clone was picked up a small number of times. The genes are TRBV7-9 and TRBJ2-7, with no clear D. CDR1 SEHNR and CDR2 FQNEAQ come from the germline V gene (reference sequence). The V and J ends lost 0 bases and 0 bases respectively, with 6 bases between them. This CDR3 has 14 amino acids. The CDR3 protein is CASSLAPSSYEQYF. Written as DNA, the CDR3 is TGTGCCAGCAGCTTAGCTCCGAGCTCCTACGAGCAGTACTTC.

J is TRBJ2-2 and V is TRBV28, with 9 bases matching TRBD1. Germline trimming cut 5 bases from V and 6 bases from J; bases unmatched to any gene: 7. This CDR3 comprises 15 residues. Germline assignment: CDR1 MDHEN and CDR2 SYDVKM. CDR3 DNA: TGTGCCAGCAGTGATACCGGGACAGGGTCCGGGGAGCTGTTTTTT. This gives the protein CASSDTGTGSGELFF.

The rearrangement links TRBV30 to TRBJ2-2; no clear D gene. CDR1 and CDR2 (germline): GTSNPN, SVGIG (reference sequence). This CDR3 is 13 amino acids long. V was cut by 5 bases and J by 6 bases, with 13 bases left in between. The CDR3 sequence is CAWGVIRAGELFF. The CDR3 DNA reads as TGTGCCTGGGGGGTGATCCGAGCCGGGGAGCTGTTTTTT.

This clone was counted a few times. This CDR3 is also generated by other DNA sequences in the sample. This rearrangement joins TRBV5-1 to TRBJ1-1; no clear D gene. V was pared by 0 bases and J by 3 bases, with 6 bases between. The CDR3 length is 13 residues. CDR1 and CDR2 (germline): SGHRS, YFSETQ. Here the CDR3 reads CASSLAGYTEAFF. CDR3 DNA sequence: TGCGCCAGCAGCTTGGCCGGCTACACTGAAGCTTTCTTT.